This TCR beta chain was recorded in a study of T cells of healthy individuals. This clonotype was observed a handful of times. TCRdb recomputed calls from the 5' RACE reads with MiXCR, one row per CDR3 protein. The table shows about 53,000 distinct CDR3 sequences, with about 15% occurring only once. Germline loops: CDR1 SGDLS, CDR2 YYNGEE. J gave up 4 bases and V 3 bases, and 5 bases lay outside the gene matches. This CDR3 has 14 residues. The receptor comes from a human donor in good health. The chain carries TRBV9 and TRBJ2-5, with 8 bases identical to TRBD2. CDR3 nucleotide sequence: TGTGCCAGCAGCGCGGGGGGGGGCGGAGAGACCCAGTACTTC. Amino acids: CASSAGGGGETQYF.